These 15 T cell receptor beta chains came from one sample sequenced in a study of regulatory T cells in long-lasting Graves disease. Time point: newly diagnosed GD, antithyroid drugs for less than 3 months. Isolated PBMC RNA provided the starting material for the TCR library. Arm-PCR with iRepertoire HTBI primers amplified the CDR3 regions for these TCR beta libraries. Each CDR3 protein is one row after TCRdb ran MiXCR on the multiplex PCR reads. Among about 530,000 distinct CDR3 sequences listed, about 15% were seen once. These same records also appear under a second study, on T cells in Graves' hyperthyroidism and ophthalmopathy.

The sample consisted of peripheral blood mononuclear cells (PBMCs), taken at new diagnosis, from a patient treated with antithyroid drugs. These receptor sequences come from a woman aged 35 to 59 with Graves disease.

The chain employs TRBV6-1 and TRBJ2-7, with D possibly being TRBD2 (7 bases). CDR1 is MNHNS, CDR2 SASEGT, per germline. Trimming pared 7 bases from V and 5 bases from J, leaving 21 bases between. The CDR3 has 15 amino acids. CDR3 amino acids: CASTPWAGAPDEQYF. CDR3 DNA sequence: TGTGCCAGCACTCCCTGGGCGGGGGCCCCTGACGAGCAGTACTTC.

This clonotype appeared many times. The chain has TRBV9 and TRBJ1-1; D not certain. Trimming shortened V by 0 bases and J by 1 base, and 10 bases separated the two germline ends. Germline assignment: CDR1 SGDLS and CDR2 YYNGEE. CDR3 size: 15 residues. The CDR3 loop is CASSVASGENTEAFF. The DNA for the CDR3 is TGTGCCAGCAGCGTAGCTTCGGGTGAGAACACTGAAGCTTTCTTT.

The chain is built from TRBV25-1 and TRBJ2-7, with a tentative D call TRBD1 (5 bases). Germline assignment: CDR1 MGHDK and CDR2 SYGVNS. The length of the CDR3 is 16 residues. The V and J ends lost 4 bases and 0 bases respectively, with 16 bases between them. For the CDR3, the DNA is TGTGCCAGCAGTGGGGCACTGGGGCAGATCTCCTACGAGCAGTACTTC. This translates into CASSGALGQISYEQYF.

This clonotype was counted only a few times. This sequence joins TRBV24-1 and TRBJ1-1, with D perhaps matching TRBD1 (6 bases). The V gene's germline CDR1 is KGHDR and CDR2 SFDVKD. The CDR3 length is 17 residues. The V end was cut by 4 bases, the J end by 3 bases, with 20 bases between. This CDR3 reads CATSEATGPEPDTEAFF. The CDR3 DNA reads as TGTGCCACCAGTGAGGCGACAGGCCCTGAGCCGGACACTGAAGCTTTCTTT.

V usage is TRBV20-1 and J usage is TRBJ1-6, with TRBD1 matching over 7 bases. The germline CDR1 and CDR2 sequences are DFQATT and SNEGSKA (reference sequence). The junction had 5 bases not matched to a gene; V was cut back by 2 bases and J by 7 bases. The CDR3 contains 14 residues. The CDR3 sequence: CSARTGARNSPLHF. The CDR3 DNA reads TGCAGTGCTAGAACAGGGGCGAGAAATTCACCCCTCCACTTT.

This clonotype appeared many times. The V call is TRBV7-9, the J call TRBJ2-6; 7 bases map to TRBD2. The germline CDR1 and CDR2 sequences are SEHNR and FQNEAQ (reference sequence). The CDR3 sequence is 17 residues long. V shed 11 bases, J shed 0 bases, and the junction held 13 bases outside the gene matches. The CDR3 here is CALGGTLPLSGANVLTF. The CDR3 DNA follows: TGTGCCCTGGGAGGGACCTTACCCCTCTCTGGGGCCAACGTCCTGACTTTC.

This clonotype was counted ten times or more. The rearrangement uses TRBV7-3 and TRBJ2-7; D ambiguous. The germline gives CDR1 SGHTA, CDR2 FQGTGA. The ends were cut back, 4 bases at V and 3 bases at J, with 7 bases in the middle. CDR3 length equals 12 residues. CDR3 sequence (DNA): TGTGCCAGCAGCTACGATGGCTACGAGCAGTACTTC. Translating it yields CASSYDGYEQYF.

In its sample, this clonotype was seen many times. The CDR3 region is CASSSPGRLNSPLHF. The CDR3, as DNA: TGTGCCAGCAGCTCGCCGGGTCGATTAAATTCACCCCTCCACTTT. The chain has TRBV11-2 and TRBJ1-6; D gene ambiguous. Germline V gene lookup returns CDR1 SGHAT and CDR2 FQNNGV. V lost 4 bases, J lost 7 bases, and 14 bases lay in between. The CDR3 contains 15 residues.

The chain has TRBV28 and TRBJ1-4, with D hard to call. The CDR3 has 12 amino acids. CDR1 and CDR2 (germline): MDHEN, SYDVKM. Trimming shortened V by 4 bases and J by 6 bases, and 6 bases separated the two germline ends. CDR3 protein: CASSSLYEKLFF. As DNA, the CDR3 is TGTGCCAGCAGTTCTTTATATGAAAAACTGTTTTTT.

This clonotype was counted at least ten times. The V and J genes are TRBV27 and TRBJ1-2; possibly TRBD1 for D (5 bases). Trimming removed 1 base from V and 8 bases from J, with 11 bases in between. The germline gives CDR1 MNHEY, CDR2 SMNVEV (reference sequence). This CDR3 has 13 residues. CDR3 in DNA: TGTGCCAGCAGTTTATGGGGCAGTAGCGGCTACACCTTC. Protein product: CASSLWGSSGYTF.

This clonotype was picked up many times. The chain couples TRBV12-3 or TRBV12-4 to TRBJ2-3; 7 bases fit TRBD2. V lost 10 bases to trimming and J lost 3 bases; unmatched junction nucleotides: 13. This CDR3 has 15 residues. CDR3 residues: CANHYQRGRTDTQYF. Written as DNA, the CDR3 is TGTGCCAACCACTACCAGCGGGGAAGGACAGATACGCAGTATTTT.

J is TRBJ2-6 and V is TRBV6-2 or TRBV6-3, with D maybe TRBD2 (6 bases). The germline V and J ends were trimmed by 0 bases and 0 bases, with 12 bases remaining between them. The CDR3 is 18 amino acids. Germline lookup yields CDR1 MNHEY and CDR2 SVGEGT. The CDR3 coding sequence is TGTGCCAGCAGTTACTCCGGGGGTACAATCTCTGGGGCCAACGTCCTGACTTTC. It translates to CASSYSGGTISGANVLTF.

The V and J genes are TRBV7-9 and TRBJ1-2, with 11 bases that match TRBD1. Unmatched junction bases numbered 7, after V lost 5 bases and J lost 5 bases. The CDR3 has 15 residues. From germline, CDR1 is SEHNR and CDR2 FQNEAQ (reference sequence). The CDR3 region has the DNA TGTGCCAGCAGCCCCAGGACAGGGGGCGGATATGGCTACACCTTC. It is translated as CASSPRTGGGYGYTF.

The gene calls are TRBV11-1 and TRBJ1-1; D is undetermined. The CDR3 consists of 13 residues. The germline V and J ends were trimmed by 6 bases and 1 base, with 9 bases remaining between them. From germline, CDR1 is SGHAT and CDR2 FQDESV (reference sequence). CDR3 in amino acids: CASSFDTNTEAFF. In nucleotides, the CDR3 is TGTGCCAGCAGTTTTGACACGAACACTGAAGCTTTCTTT.

This clonotype has ten or more counts. The V gene is TRBV20-1, the J gene TRBJ1-4, with 8 positions matching TRBD1. V lost 2 bases, J lost 7 bases, and 9 bases stayed unmatched. Germline V lookup: CDR1 DFQATT, CDR2 SNEGSKA (reference sequence). This CDR3 region has 15 residues. CDR3 bases: TGCAGTGCTAGATCGACAGGGGAACACGCTGAAAAACTGTTTTTT. Protein: CSARSTGEHAEKLFF.